This is a list of T cell receptor beta chains from one sample in a study of blood T cell repertoires in COVID-19. The protocol was immunoSEQ multiplex PCR, while the TCRdb copy is restricted to in-frame clones and leaves out a portion. This repertoire shows about 250,000 clones, 80% to 90% found once; its top ten account for 0.7% to 0.9%. The specimen sequenced was peripheral blood. These TCRs come from a young man with acute or convalescent COVID-19. Each CDR3 is given with its conserved first and last residue.

J | V | CDR3
TRBJ1-4 | TRBV4-2 | CASSPGHWEGNEKLFF
TRBJ2-7 | TRBV4-2 | CASSQDRTAGVREQYF
TRBJ2-1 | TRBV6-2/TRBV6-3 | CASSFPVGRELGSNEQFF
TRBJ2-2 | TRBV11-3 | CASSTGQQNTGELFF
TRBJ1-6 | TRBV6-2/TRBV6-3 | CASSRSSYNSPLHF
TRBJ2-2 | TRBV9 | CASSVGWGPNTGELFF
TRBJ1-4 | TRBV28 | CASSPGSSWGEKLFF
TRBJ2-7 | TRBV2 | CASRVPGQGRSPYEQYF
TRBJ2-7 | TRBV19 | CASRITSGASYEQYF
TRBJ1-6 | TRBV5-5 | CASSLASWGTSRAPLHF
TRBJ1-5 | TRBV5-8 | CASSAGGGNQPQHF
TRBJ1-5 | TRBV27 | CASRPMGGRSNFSNQPQHF
TRBJ2-3 | TRBV5-1 | CASSYKQVSDTQYF
TRBJ2-1 | TRBV28 | CASTGSLYNEQFF
TRBJ2-7 | TRBV6-6 | CASSYLGGDPYEQYF
TRBJ2-7 | TRBV4-2 | CASSQDSILGGGYEQYF
TRBJ2-1 | TRBV28 | CASTLPPYNEQFF
TRBJ2-5 | TRBV30 | CASRLAVDQETQYF
TRBJ2-7 | TRBV29-1 | CSGRLGPLNEQYF
TRBJ1-4 | TRBV28 | CASSPFPGRRGSRYSNEKLFF
TRBJ1-2 | TRBV6-5 | CASRRGSANYGYTF
TRBJ1-3 | TRBV2 | CASSDAGRGNTIYF
TRBJ1-6 | TRBV30 | CAWSTGVPNSPLHF
TRBJ2-7 | TRBV7-9 | CASSLEGTIYEQYF
TRBJ1-3 | TRBV30 | CAWSPGGLNGNTIYF
TRBJ1-4 | TRBV4-1 | CASSDGQGRSTNEKLFF
TRBJ2-4 | TRBV2 | CASSRKRDSSTDKNIQYF
TRBJ2-7 | TRBV7-9 | CASSTYPPGEQYF
TRBJ2-7 | TRBV4-1 | CASSQAEQGYYEQYF